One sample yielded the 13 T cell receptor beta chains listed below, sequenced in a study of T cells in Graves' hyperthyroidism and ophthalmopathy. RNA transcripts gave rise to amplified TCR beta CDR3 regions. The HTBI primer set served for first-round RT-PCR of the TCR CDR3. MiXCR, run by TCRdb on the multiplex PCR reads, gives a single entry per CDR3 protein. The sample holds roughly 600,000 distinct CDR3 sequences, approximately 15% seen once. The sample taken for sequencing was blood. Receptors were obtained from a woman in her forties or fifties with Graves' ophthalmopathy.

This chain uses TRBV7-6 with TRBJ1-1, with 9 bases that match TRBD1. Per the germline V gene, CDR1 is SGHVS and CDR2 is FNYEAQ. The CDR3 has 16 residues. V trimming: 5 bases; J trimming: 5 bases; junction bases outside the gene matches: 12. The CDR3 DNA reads TGTGCCAGCAGCCTCAGGACAGGGGCGTTAACGACTGAAGCTTTCTTT. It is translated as CASSLRTGALTTEAFF.

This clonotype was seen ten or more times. CDR3 amino acids: CSARDQTPGQQETQYF. The CDR3 DNA follows: TGCAGTGCTAGAGATCAGACGCCAGGACAACAAGAGACCCAGTACTTC. The gene calls are TRBV20-1 and TRBJ2-5, with D tentatively TRBD1 (5 bases). V shed 0 bases and J shed 2 bases, with 16 bases lying between them. This CDR3 spans 16 amino acids. Germline V gene sequence: CDR1 DFQATT, CDR2 SNEGSKA (reference sequence).

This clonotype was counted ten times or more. In DNA, the CDR3 is TGTGCCAGCAGCCAAGATAGCGGCTACACAGATACGCAGTATTTT. Amino acids: CASSQDSGYTDTQYF. The chain is built from TRBV3-1 and TRBJ2-3; D possibly corresponds to TRBD2 (6 bases). Germline lookup yields CDR1 LGHDT and CDR2 YNNKEL (reference sequence). This CDR3 is 15 amino acids long. Trimming stripped 0 bases from V and 2 bases from J, with 9 bases between.

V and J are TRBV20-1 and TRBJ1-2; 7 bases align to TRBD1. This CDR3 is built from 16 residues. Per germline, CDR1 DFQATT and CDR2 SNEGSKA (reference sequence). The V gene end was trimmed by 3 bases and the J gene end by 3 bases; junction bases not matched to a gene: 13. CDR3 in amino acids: CSASVWAGGGDYGYTF. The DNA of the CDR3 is TGCAGTGCTAGTGTTTGGGCAGGGGGTGGGGACTATGGCTACACCTTC.

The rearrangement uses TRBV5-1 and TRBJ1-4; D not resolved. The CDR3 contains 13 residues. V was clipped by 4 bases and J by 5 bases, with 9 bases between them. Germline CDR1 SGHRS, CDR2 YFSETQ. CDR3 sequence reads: CASSRWANEKLFF. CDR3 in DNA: TGCGCCAGCAGCAGGTGGGCAAATGAAAAACTGTTTTTT.

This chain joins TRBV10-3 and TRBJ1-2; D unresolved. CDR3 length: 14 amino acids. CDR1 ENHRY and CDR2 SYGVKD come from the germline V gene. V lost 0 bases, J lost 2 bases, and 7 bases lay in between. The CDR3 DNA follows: TGTGCCATCAGTGAGTCGTCCCGAAACTATGGCTACACCTTC. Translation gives CAISESSRNYGYTF.

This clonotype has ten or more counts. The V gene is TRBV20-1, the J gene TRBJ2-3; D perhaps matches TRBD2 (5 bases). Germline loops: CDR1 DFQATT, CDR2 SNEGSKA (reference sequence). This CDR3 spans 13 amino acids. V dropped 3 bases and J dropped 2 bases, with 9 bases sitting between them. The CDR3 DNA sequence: TGCAGTGCTAGGACTACTACCACAGATACGCAGTATTTT. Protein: CSARTTTTDTQYF.

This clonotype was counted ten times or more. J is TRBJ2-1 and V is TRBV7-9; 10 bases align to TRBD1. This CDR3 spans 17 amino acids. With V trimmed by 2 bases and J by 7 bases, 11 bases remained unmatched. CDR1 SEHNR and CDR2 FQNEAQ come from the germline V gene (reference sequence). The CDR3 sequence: CASSLRSGQGENNEQFF. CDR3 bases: TGTGCCAGCAGCTTACGTTCCGGACAGGGGGAAAATAATGAGCAGTTCTTC.

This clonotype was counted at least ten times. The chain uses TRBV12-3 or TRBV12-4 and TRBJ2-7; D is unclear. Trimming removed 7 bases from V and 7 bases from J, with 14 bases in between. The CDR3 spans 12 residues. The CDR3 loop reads CASTSALGEQYF. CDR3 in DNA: TGTGCCAGCACCTCGGCCCTCGGGGAGCAGTACTTC.

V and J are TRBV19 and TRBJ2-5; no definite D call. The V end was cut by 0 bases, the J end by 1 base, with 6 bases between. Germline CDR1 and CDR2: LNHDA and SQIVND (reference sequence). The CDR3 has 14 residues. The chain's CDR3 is CASSIDLFQETQYF. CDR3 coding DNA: TGTGCCAGTAGTATAGACCTCTTCCAAGAGACCCAGTACTTC.

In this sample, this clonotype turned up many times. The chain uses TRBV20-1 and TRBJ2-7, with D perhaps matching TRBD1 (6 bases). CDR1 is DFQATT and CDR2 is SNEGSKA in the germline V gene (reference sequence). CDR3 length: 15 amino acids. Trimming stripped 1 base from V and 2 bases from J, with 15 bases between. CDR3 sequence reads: CSARVGGRGAYEQYF. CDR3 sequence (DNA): TGCAGTGCTAGAGTTGGGGGCAGGGGAGCCTACGAGCAGTACTTC.

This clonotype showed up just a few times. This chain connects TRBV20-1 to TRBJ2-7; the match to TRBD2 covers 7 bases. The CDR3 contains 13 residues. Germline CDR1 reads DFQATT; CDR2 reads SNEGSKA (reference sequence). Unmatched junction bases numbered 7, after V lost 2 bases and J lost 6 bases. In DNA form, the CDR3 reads TGCAGTGCTAGACAGGGCGGGAGAGGCGAGCAGTACTTC. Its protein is CSARQGGRGEQYF.

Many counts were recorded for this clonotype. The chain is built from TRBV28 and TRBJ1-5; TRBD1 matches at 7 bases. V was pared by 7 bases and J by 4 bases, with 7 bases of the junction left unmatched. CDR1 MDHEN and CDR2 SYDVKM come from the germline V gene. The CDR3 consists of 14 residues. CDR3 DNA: TGTGCCAGCATCACACAGGGGCCGAATCAGCCCCAGCATTTT. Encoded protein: CASITQGPNQPQHF.